This TCR beta chain comes out of a study of blood T cell repertoires in COVID-19. The CDR3 extends over 15 amino acids. V lost 1 base to trimming and J lost 8 bases, with 14 bases between them. Germline V gene lookup returns CDR1 SEHNR and CDR2 FQNEAQ (reference sequence). The method was immunoSEQ multiplex PCR; TCRdb's version includes in-frame clones alone and lacks a portion of them. The sample has about 130,000 clones, 85% to 90% seen once. This chain joins TRBV7-9 and TRBJ1-4; D might be TRBD1 (6 bases). This sequence originates from a woman older than 75 with acute or convalescent COVID-19. Source material: peripheral blood. This chain's CDR3 is CASSLGGGEGEKLFF. The CDR3 DNA sequence: TGTGCCAGCAGCTTAGGCGGGGGCGAAGGGGAAAAACTGTTTTTT.